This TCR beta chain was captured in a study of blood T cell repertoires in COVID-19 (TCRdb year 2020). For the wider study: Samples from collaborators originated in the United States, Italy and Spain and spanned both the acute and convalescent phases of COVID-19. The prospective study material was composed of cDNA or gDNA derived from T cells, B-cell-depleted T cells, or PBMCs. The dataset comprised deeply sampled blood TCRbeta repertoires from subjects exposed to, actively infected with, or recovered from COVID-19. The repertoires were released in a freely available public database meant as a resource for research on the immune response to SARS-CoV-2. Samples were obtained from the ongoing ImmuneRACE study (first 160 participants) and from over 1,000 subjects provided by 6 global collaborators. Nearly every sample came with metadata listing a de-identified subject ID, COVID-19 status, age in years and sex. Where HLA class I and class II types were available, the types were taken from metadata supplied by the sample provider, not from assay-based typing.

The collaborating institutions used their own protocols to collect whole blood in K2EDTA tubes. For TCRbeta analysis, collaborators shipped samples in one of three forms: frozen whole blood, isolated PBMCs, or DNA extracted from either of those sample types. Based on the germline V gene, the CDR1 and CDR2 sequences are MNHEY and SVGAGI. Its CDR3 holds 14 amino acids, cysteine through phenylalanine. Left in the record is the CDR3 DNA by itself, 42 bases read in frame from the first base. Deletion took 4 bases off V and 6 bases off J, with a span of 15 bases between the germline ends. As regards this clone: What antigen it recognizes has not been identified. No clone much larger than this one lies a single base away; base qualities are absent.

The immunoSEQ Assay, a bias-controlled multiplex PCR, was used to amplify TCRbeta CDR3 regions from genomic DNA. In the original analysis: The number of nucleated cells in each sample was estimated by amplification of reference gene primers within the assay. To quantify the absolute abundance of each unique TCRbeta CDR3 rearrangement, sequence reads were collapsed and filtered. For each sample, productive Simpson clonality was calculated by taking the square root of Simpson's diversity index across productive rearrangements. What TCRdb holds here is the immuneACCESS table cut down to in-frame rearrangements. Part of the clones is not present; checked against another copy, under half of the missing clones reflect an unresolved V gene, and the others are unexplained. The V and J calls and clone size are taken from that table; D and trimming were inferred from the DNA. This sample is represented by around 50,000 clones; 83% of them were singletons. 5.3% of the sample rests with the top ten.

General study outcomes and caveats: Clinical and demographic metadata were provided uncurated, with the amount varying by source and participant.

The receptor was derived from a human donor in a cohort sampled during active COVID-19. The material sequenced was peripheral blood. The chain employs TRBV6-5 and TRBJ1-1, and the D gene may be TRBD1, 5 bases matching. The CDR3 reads CASSSGGRSAEAFF. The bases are TGTGCCAGCAGTTCGGGGGGGAGGAGCGCTGAAGCTTTCTTT.